The 23 T cell receptor beta chains below were found in one sample sequenced in a study of blood T cells in healthy people across ages. A second PCR, run for about 7 to 12 cycles, used a sample-barcoded 5' primer plus a J-beta primer mix. TCRdb reprocessed the 5' RACE reads with MiXCR, giving one entry per CDR3 protein. The repertoire holds roughly 1.5 million distinct CDR3 sequences, approximately 43% seen once, with over 3.5% in the top ten. Material: blood. These receptors originate from a woman between 18 and 29 years old in good health.

This clonotype was recorded once. The rearrangement uses TRBV7-2 and TRBJ2-3; 8 bases align to TRBD2. The trim removed 5 bases at V and 0 bases at J, leaving 4 bases unmatched. CDR1 is SGHTA, CDR2 FQGNSA, per germline. CDR3 length: 15 amino acids. CDR3: CASSAASGSTDTQYF. CDR3 nucleotide sequence: TGTGCCAGCAGCGCCGCTAGCGGGAGCACAGATACGCAGTATTTT.

The chain couples TRBV7-3 to TRBJ2-4, with D unclear. V lost 2 bases to trimming and J lost 0 bases, with 14 bases between them. CDR3 length equals 17 residues. Germline CDR1 reads SGHTA; CDR2 reads FQGTGA. The CDR3 is CASSLWVQELAKNIQYF. DNA for the CDR3: TGTGCCAGCAGCTTATGGGTCCAGGAGCTAGCCAAAAACATTCAGTACTTC.

This clonotype was seen more than once but under ten times. The chain carries TRBV7-2 and TRBJ2-5; D may correspond to TRBD1 or TRBD2 (5 bases each). Germline V CDR1 and CDR2: SGHTA, FQGNSA. This CDR3 has 16 amino acids. The germline V and J ends were trimmed by 3 bases and 0 bases, with 14 bases remaining between them. The CDR3 DNA sequence: TGTGCCAGCAGCTTCCAGGGACGGGCAAACCAAGAGACCCAGTACTTC. This gives the protein CASSFQGRANQETQYF.

This clonotype was seen more than once but under ten times. The rearrangement joins TRBV7-9 to TRBJ2-7; 11 positions agree with TRBD2. The germline gives CDR1 SEHNR, CDR2 FQNEAQ (reference sequence). There are 14 residues in the CDR3. With V trimmed by 5 bases and J by 5 bases, 5 bases remained unmatched. CDR3 protein: CASSPSGRLDEQYF. The CDR3, as DNA: TGTGCCAGCAGCCCTAGCGGGAGGTTGGACGAGCAGTACTTC.

This clonotype was seen a handful of times. The chain carries TRBV7-9 and TRBJ2-4; D is perhaps TRBD1 or TRBD2 (6 bases each). TRBJ2-7 matches the DNA end more closely, so the J call is doubtful. The CDR3 extends over 14 amino acids. Germline V gene lookup returns CDR1 SEHNR and CDR2 FQNEAQ (reference sequence). The CDR3 loop reads CASSLRQEGYEQYF. CDR3 in DNA: TGTGCCAGCAGCTTAAGACAGGAGGGCTACGAGCAGTACTTC.

The chain combines TRBV7-7 with TRBJ2-1; 8 nucleotides line up with TRBD1. CDR1 is SSHAT, CDR2 FNYEAQ, per germline (reference sequence). CDR3 size: 12 residues. The V gene end was trimmed by 10 bases and the J gene end by 4 bases; junction bases not matched to a gene: 3. The CDR3 nucleotides are TGTGCCACAGGGGGCGGATACAATGAGCAGTTCTTC. Translated, it gives CATGGGYNEQFF.

This clonotype was detected only once. The CDR3 coding sequence is TGTGCCAGCAGCCCACATATTGGATTAGCGGGCAATGAGCAGTTCTTC. Encoded protein: CASSPHIGLAGNEQFF. J is TRBJ2-1 and V is TRBV7-8; the match to TRBD2 covers 7 bases. V dropped 5 bases and J dropped 6; count of bases not matched to a gene: 13. Looked up from germline, CDR1 is SGHVS and CDR2 is FQNEAQ. This CDR3 has 16 amino acids.

With respect to this clonotype: At one end, the junction sequence differs from germline, possibly due to a read error. The chain joins TRBV7-7 to TRBJ2-7; TRBD1 might be the D (5 bases). This CDR3 comprises 13 residues. Germline V gene sequence: CDR1 SSHAT, CDR2 FNYEAQ (reference sequence). CDR3 coding DNA: TGTGCTAGCAGCACGGCACACCAGGGCGAGCAGTACTTC. It yields the protein CASSTAHQGEQYF.

This chain connects TRBV27 to TRBJ2-1, with 9 nucleotides matching TRBD2. CDR3 length: 19 amino acids. Trimming at V came to 5 bases and at J to 8 bases, leaving 22 bases not matched to a gene. The V gene's germline CDR1 is MNHEY and CDR2 SMNVEV (reference sequence). The CDR3 is CASSAGTAGTSWILYEQFF. The CDR3 DNA follows: TGTGCCAGCAGTGCCGGGACAGCCGGGACTAGCTGGATCCTGTATGAGCAGTTCTTC.

This clonotype appeared a few times. In DNA form, the CDR3 reads TGCAGTGCTAGAGATGAGGGAGCCTACAATGAGCAGTTCTTC. This gives the protein CSARDEGAYNEQFF. This chain joins TRBV20-1 and TRBJ2-1; D possibly corresponds to TRBD2 (5 bases). Trimming took 0 bases from V and 2 from J, leaving 8 bases between them. CDR1 and CDR2 (germline): DFQATT, SNEGSKA (reference sequence). This CDR3 is built from 14 residues.

The gene calls are TRBV4-3 and TRBJ2-4; TRBD1 matches 9 bases. V dropped 0 bases and J dropped 9; count of bases not matched to a gene: 6. Germline V CDR1 and CDR2: LGHNA, YSLEER. The CDR3 totals 15 residues. The CDR3 nucleotides read TGCGCCAGCAGCCAAGATCACGGGACAGGGAGCATTCAGTACTTC. Residues: CASSQDHGTGSIQYF.

V and J are TRBV4-1 and TRBJ2-7; D remains unclear. The CDR3 is 15 residues long. The V and J ends lost 3 bases and 0 bases respectively, with 12 bases between them. Germline loops: CDR1 MGHRA, CDR2 YSYEKL. CDR3 bases: TGCGCCAGCAGCCATGTACAAGGCAGCTCCTACGAGCAGTACTTC. Protein sequence: CASSHVQGSSYEQYF.

Concerning this clonotype itself: A junction end diverges from the germline sequence, so it may reflect a read error. The chain employs TRBV30 and TRBJ1-1; TRBD1 might be the D (6 bases). CDR1 GTSNPN and CDR2 SVGIG come from the germline V gene (reference sequence). The CDR3 contains 12 residues. CDR3 loop: CAGRDIYTEAFF. CDR3 in DNA: TGTGCCGGGAGGGACATATACACTGAAGCTTTCTTT.

This clonotype occurred a few times. The J gene is TRBJ1-4, the V gene TRBV6-5; the D is unclear. The CDR3 has 13 amino acids. Germline CDR1 is MNHEY and CDR2 is SVGAGI. The V and J ends lost 0 bases and 13 bases respectively, with 12 bases between them. The DNA for the CDR3 is TGTGCCAGCAGTTACTCGAGGAGAACCGGACTGTTTTTT. It translates to CASSYSRRTGLFF.

There are a few counts of this clonotype. The chain employs TRBV20-1 and TRBJ1-2, with D possibly matching TRBD1 (5 bases). Germline CDR1 DFQATT, CDR2 SNEGSKA (reference sequence). The CDR3 loop spans 13 amino acids. Trimming removed 6 bases at V and 7 bases at J, with 18 bases between. Here the CDR3 reads CSATGGPSFGYTF. Here the CDR3 DNA reads TGCAGTGCCACCGGGGGACCGTCCTTTGGCTACACCTTC.

The V call is TRBV11-2, the J call TRBJ2-5; a weak D match, TRBD1 (5 bases). CDR3 size: 16 residues. Looked up from germline, CDR1 is SGHAT and CDR2 is FQNNGV. V was shortened by 1 base and J by 4 bases, with 16 bases between the two germline ends. DNA for the CDR3: TGTGCCAGCAGCTTAGGCACAGGCGTAGTGGGAGAGACCCAGTACTTC. Protein: CASSLGTGVVGETQYF.

The chain couples TRBV20-1 to TRBJ2-3; maybe TRBD2 (5 bases). The CDR3 runs to 12 residues. V was shortened by 7 bases and J by 5 bases, with 13 bases between the two germline ends. Germline CDR1 is DFQATT and CDR2 is SNEGSKA (reference sequence). CDR3 loop: CSVSGVGDTQYF. The CDR3 DNA is TGCAGTGTTTCCGGGGTTGGAGATACGCAGTATTTT.

The rearrangement links TRBV2 to TRBJ1-5; possible D gene TRBD1, 6 bases. Germline CDR1 is SNHLY and CDR2 is FYNNEI. V was cut by 6 bases and J by 0 bases, with 15 bases left in between. This CDR3 has 16 residues. As DNA, the CDR3 is TGTGCCAGCAGCCCTGGGACACATTATAGCAATCAGCCCCAGCATTTT. It is translated as CASSPGTHYSNQPQHF.

Only a few counts were recorded for this clonotype. The chain combines TRBV20-1 with TRBJ1-2; a weak D match, TRBD1 (6 bases). Trimming removed 1 base from V and 0 bases from J, with 12 bases in between. Germline V gives CDR1 DFQATT, CDR2 SNEGSKA (reference sequence). The CDR3 sequence is 15 residues long. CDR3 bases: TGCAGTGCTAGAGCCTTTGGGGGGCCTAACTATGGCTACACCTTC. Its protein is CSARAFGGPNYGYTF.

In DNA, the CDR3 is TGCGCCAGCAGCCAAGACGGCAATTACCAAGAGACCCAGTACTTC. Translated: CASSQDGNYQETQYF. This sequence joins TRBV4-3 and TRBJ2-5; D is uncertain. The CDR3 loop spans 15 amino acids. V lost 0 bases, J lost 0 bases, and 8 bases lay in between. The germline CDR1 and CDR2 sequences are LGHNA and YSLEER.

This clonotype was counted between two and nine times. The CDR3 protein is CSALKYNEQFF. Here the CDR3 DNA reads TGCAGTGCTCTGAAATACAATGAGCAGTTCTTC. This sequence joins TRBV20-1 and TRBJ2-1; unclear D gene. This CDR3 region has 11 residues. Between the trimmed V and J ends, which lost 5 bases and 4 bases, there was a span of 6 bases. Germline CDR1 reads DFQATT; CDR2 reads SNEGSKA (reference sequence).

This sequence joins TRBV5-1 and TRBJ2-4, with D perhaps matching TRBD1 (6 bases). The germline V and J ends were trimmed by 4 bases and 13 bases, with 18 bases remaining between them. The CDR3 has 13 amino acids. The germline V gene encodes CDR1 SGHRS and CDR2 YFSETQ. The CDR3 DNA sequence: TGCGCCAGCAGCGTGGGACATGGGGTTGAGCAGTACTTC. Translated, it gives CASSVGHGVEQYF.

The J gene is TRBJ2-5, the V gene TRBV7-2; D unclear. The CDR3 length is 14 residues. Germline CDR1 and CDR2: SGHTA and FQGNSA. Between the trimmed V and J ends, which lost 2 bases and 11 bases, there was a span of 18 bases. The CDR3, as DNA: TGTGCCAGCAGCTTACCCGTGAGGAGCAATGAGCAGTACTTC. This sequence encodes CASSLPVRSNEQYF.